This T cell receptor beta chain comes out of a study of blood T cell repertoires in COVID-19. Data came from immunoSEQ multiplex PCR; TCRdb stores just in-frame clones and leaves some out. The sample shows roughly 110,000 clones, approximately 80% of them seen only once. This clone was picked up one time. With 4 bases clipped from V and 8 bases from J, the junction kept 4 bases outside the gene matches. Germline CDR1 is SGHDT and CDR2 is YYEEEE. The CDR3 spans 12 residues. This chain links TRBV5-6 with TRBJ1-2; the match to TRBD1 covers 8 bases. Sequenced material: peripheral blood. The sequence came from a woman between 65 and 79 years old with acute or convalescent COVID-19. DNA of the CDR3: TGTGCCAGCAGCCCGGACAGGGTGGGCTACACCTTC. Its translation is CASSPDRVGYTF.